A single sample gave rise to the 25 T cell receptor beta chains below, sequenced in a study of cytomegalovirus exposure and HLA in healthy donors. PCR employed 60 Vbeta and 13 Jbeta primers. Method: immunoSEQ multiplex PCR; TCRdb's copy keeps in-frame clones and lacks some. The top ten clones hold 2% to 2.5% of a sample with fewer than 200,000 clones, approximately 72% of them seen once. The sample comprised PBMCs. Every receptor here comes from a human donor in good health.

The V and J genes are TRBV12-2 and TRBJ2-7; the table's D gene call, TRBD1, was not cross checked with the DNA. TRBV12-2 is an annotated pseudogene. CDR3 length equals 13 residues. CDR3 in amino acids: CASHQSQTYEQYF. The CDR3 nucleotides read TGTGCAAGTCACCAGTCACAAACCTACGAGCAGTACTTC.

Only a few counts were recorded for this clone. The rearrangement links TRBV20-1 to TRBJ1-1, with 7 bases fitting TRBD1. V trimming: 5 bases; J trimming: 5 bases; junction bases outside the gene matches: 2. The germline V gene encodes CDR1 DFQATT and CDR2 SNEGSKA (reference sequence). The CDR3 loop spans 11 amino acids. CDR3 loop: CSAATGTEAFF. The CDR3 bases are TGCAGTGCTGCGACAGGGACTGAAGCTTTCTTT.

The chain employs TRBV14 and TRBJ2-7; D not certain. The CDR3 runs 12 residues. With 1 base removed from V and 9 bases from J, the gap between germline ends came to 10 bases. Germline V lookup: CDR1 SGHDN, CDR2 FVKESK. CDR3 loop: CASSQGRGPQYF. For the CDR3, the DNA is TGTGCCAGCAGCCAAGGAAGAGGTCCGCAGTACTTC.

The V gene is TRBV11-3, the J gene TRBJ2-5; D is undetermined. CDR1 is SGHNT and CDR2 is YENEEA in the germline V gene. Trimming pared 3 bases from V and 5 bases from J, leaving 10 bases between. This CDR3 is 13 amino acids long. CDR3 bases: TGTGCCAGCAGCTTCTCTCGTTTCGAGACCCAGTACTTC. The encoded protein is CASSFSRFETQYF.

V gene TRBV10-1 combines with J gene TRBJ1-1, with TRBD1 as a possible D gene (6 bases). CDR1 and CDR2 (germline): WNHNN, SYGVQD (reference sequence). The V and J ends lost 3 bases and 3 bases respectively, with 14 bases between them. The CDR3 is 15 residues long. The CDR3 DNA reads TGCGCCAGCAGTGATGGTCGGGGGGCCGACACTGAAGCTTTCTTT. The encoded protein is CASSDGRGADTEAFF.

The chain carries TRBV6-5 and TRBJ2-7; 7 nucleotides align to TRBD1. After removal of 6 bases from V and 2 bases from J, the junction contained 10 bases not matched to a gene. The CDR3 contains 15 residues. Germline lookup yields CDR1 MNHEY and CDR2 SVGAGI. CDR3: CASSMEGTDTYEQYF. The CDR3 region has the DNA TGTGCCAGCAGCATGGAAGGGACAGATACCTACGAGCAGTACTTC.

The chain recombines TRBV10-3 with TRBJ1-3; D is uncertain. V was shortened by 6 bases and J by 2 bases, with 8 bases between the two germline ends. Per the germline V gene, CDR1 is ENHRY and CDR2 is SYGVKD. The CDR3 length is 13 residues. The CDR3 spells CAISGGPGNTIYF. CDR3 DNA: TGTGCCATCAGCGGAGGCCCTGGAAACACCATATATTTT.

The sample holds one count of this clone. The chain carries TRBV9 and TRBJ1-3, with 10 bases fitting TRBD1. After removal of 3 bases from V and 5 bases from J, the junction contained 5 bases not matched to a gene. This CDR3 region has 15 residues. Germline V gene lookup returns CDR1 SGDLS and CDR2 YYNGEE. DNA of the CDR3: TGTGCCAGCAGCGCGGGACAGGGGCTAAGAAACACCATATATTTT. Translated: CASSAGQGLRNTIYF.

The gene calls are TRBV28 and TRBJ1-1; 8 positions match TRBD1. Per germline, CDR1 MDHEN and CDR2 SYDVKM. V lost 5 bases and J lost 5; bases outside the gene matches: 7. This CDR3 spans 14 amino acids. CDR3: CASSPRTGNTEAFF. The CDR3 DNA reads as TGTGCCAGCAGTCCCCGGACAGGGAATACTGAAGCTTTCTTT.

This chain links TRBV2 with TRBJ2-5; D is unresolved. CDR1 SNHLY and CDR2 FYNNEI come from the germline V gene. The CDR3 has 13 amino acids. V was pared by 2 bases and J by 5 bases, with 9 bases between. The CDR3 spells CASSEFLRETQYF. The CDR3 DNA sequence: TGTGCCAGCAGTGAATTCTTGCGGGAGACCCAGTACTTC.

This chain links TRBV2 with TRBJ2-7, with 12 bases matching TRBD1. V shed 8 bases, J shed 3 bases, and the junction held 8 bases outside the gene matches. The CDR3 loop spans 15 amino acids. CDR1 SNHLY and CDR2 FYNNEI come from the germline V gene. CDR3 protein: CASQWDRGRNYEQYF. Here the CDR3 DNA reads TGTGCCAGCCAGTGGGACAGGGGGCGCAACTACGAGCAGTACTTC.

The chain is built from TRBV6-5 and TRBJ2-5; no reliable D call. This CDR3 has 13 residues. Between the trimmed V and J ends, which lost 2 bases and 5 bases, there was a span of 9 bases. CDR1 and CDR2 (germline): MNHEY, SVGAGI. This CDR3 reads CASSYTVRETQYF. CDR3 DNA sequence: TGTGCCAGCAGTTACACGGTACGGGAGACCCAGTACTTC.

The J gene is TRBJ2-5, the V gene TRBV28; 7 positions match TRBD1. Germline V CDR1 and CDR2: MDHEN, SYDVKM. V shed 10 bases and J 5 bases; nucleotides not matched to a gene: 10. The CDR3 totals 13 residues. As DNA, the CDR3 is TGTGCCATCAAAGGGGGCTTGGGGGAGACCCAGTACTTC. Protein: CAIKGGLGETQYF.

This rearrangement joins TRBV11-2 to TRBJ2-7; D unresolved. This CDR3 is built from 16 residues. Trimming pared 1 base from V and 2 bases from J, leaving 15 bases between. Looked up from germline, CDR1 is SGHAT and CDR2 is FQNNGV. The CDR3 here is CASSLAYSKSPYEQYF. In DNA form, the CDR3 reads TGTGCCAGCAGCTTAGCCTACTCTAAGAGTCCCTACGAGCAGTACTTC.

This chain links TRBV19 with TRBJ1-4, with TRBD1 as a possible D gene (6 bases). This CDR3 spans 16 amino acids. Germline CDR1 LNHDA, CDR2 SQIVND (reference sequence). V lost 1 base, J lost 1 base, and 10 bases lay in between. DNA of the CDR3: TGTGCCAGTAGTATAGGGCAGGGGCAAACTAATGAAAAACTGTTTTTT. It encodes CASSIGQGQTNEKLFF.

CDR3 in DNA: TGTGCCAGCAGTGAACAGGGGGCGATGCCTATGAACACTGAAGCTTTCTTT. Translation: CASSEQGAMPMNTEAFF. V gene TRBV2 combines with J gene TRBJ1-1; 8 nucleotides agree with TRBD1. Germline assignment: CDR1 SNHLY and CDR2 FYNNEI. The CDR3 length is 17 residues. Trimming at V came to 2 bases and at J to 0 bases, leaving 8 bases not matched to a gene.

The V call is TRBV9, the J call TRBJ2-3; 10 bases fit TRBD2. CDR1 is SGDLS and CDR2 is YYNGEE in the germline V gene. V shed 4 bases and J 6 bases; nucleotides not matched to a gene: 11. The CDR3 contains 16 residues. This chain's CDR3 is CASSSSGGLTGDTQYF. Written as DNA, the CDR3 is TGTGCCAGCAGCTCTAGCGGGGGCCTCACTGGGGATACGCAGTATTTT.

The chain carries TRBV15 and TRBJ2-7; D is unclear. Germline V gene sequence: CDR1 LNHNV, CDR2 YYDKDF (reference sequence). V lost 0 bases and J 9 bases, leaving 9 bases between the germline ends. The CDR3 has 12 residues. The CDR3 nucleotides are TGTGCCACCAGCAGAGATCTAGGTTGGCAGTACTTC. Its translation: CATSRDLGWQYF.

This clone has just one count. The chain combines TRBV2 with TRBJ1-5; D is uncertain. V lost 1 base and J 4 bases, leaving 5 bases between the germline ends. This CDR3 is 13 amino acids long. Germline V gene lookup returns CDR1 SNHLY and CDR2 FYNNEI. The DNA of the CDR3 is TGTGCCAGCAGTGAAGGGGCAAATCAGCCCCAGCATTTT. Translation: CASSEGANQPQHF.

This clone was observed a few times. The J gene is TRBJ2-7, the V gene TRBV19; D may be TRBD2 (6 bases). From germline, CDR1 is LNHDA and CDR2 SQIVND (reference sequence). V lost 4 bases and J lost 3, with 19 bases in between. This CDR3 region has 16 residues. In nucleotides, the CDR3 is TGTGCCAGTAGTACCGCTCCGGGACTCATCTACTACGAGCAGTACTTC. Protein: CASSTAPGLIYYEQYF.

This clone was counted a few times. Other DNA variants within this sample encode the same CDR3. The chain has TRBV7-9 and TRBJ1-5, with a weak D call TRBD1 (5 bases). Per germline, CDR1 SEHNR and CDR2 FQNEAQ (reference sequence). The CDR3 sequence is 15 residues long. The ends were cut back, 1 base at V and 0 bases at J, with 7 bases in the middle. The CDR3 DNA reads TGTGCCAGCAGCTTAGGGGGCTATAGCAATCAGCCCCAGCATTTT. It is translated as CASSLGGYSNQPQHF.

This clone has just a few counts. The chain combines TRBV6-5 with TRBJ2-2; D unclear. Trimming removed 8 bases from V and 3 bases from J, with 13 bases in between. Germline assignment: CDR1 MNHEY and CDR2 SVGAGI. The CDR3 extends over 14 amino acids. The CDR3 spells CASRLNRDTGELFF. The CDR3 DNA follows: TGTGCCAGCCGTCTGAACAGAGACACCGGGGAGCTGTTTTTT.

The chain couples TRBV2 to TRBJ2-7, with 10 bases lining up with TRBD1. This CDR3 contains 15 residues. Trimming at V came to 3 bases and at J to 5 bases, leaving 7 bases not matched to a gene. CDR1 is SNHLY, CDR2 FYNNEI, per germline. CDR3 in amino acids: CASSDLTGGFDEQYF. CDR3 in DNA: TGTGCCAGCAGTGATTTGACAGGGGGCTTTGACGAGCAGTACTTC.

The rearrangement uses TRBV5-6 and TRBJ2-7; D is possibly TRBD2 (5 bases). This CDR3 region has 13 residues. Germline assignment: CDR1 SGHDT and CDR2 YYEEEE. Between the trimmed V and J ends, which lost 2 bases and 3 bases, there was a span of 9 bases. CDR3 coding DNA: TGTGCCAGCAGCTTCGGGCGGGTCTACGAGCAGTACTTC. Amino acid sequence: CASSFGRVYEQYF.

The J gene is TRBJ2-5, the V gene TRBV15; D gene ambiguous. Germline values: CDR1 LNHNV, CDR2 YYDKDF (reference sequence). V gave up 0 bases and J gave up 5 bases, with 7 bases separating them. The CDR3 extends over 13 amino acids. The CDR3 DNA follows: TGTGCCACCAGCAGAGATTCGGTGGAGACCCAGTACTTC. Translating gives CATSRDSVETQYF.